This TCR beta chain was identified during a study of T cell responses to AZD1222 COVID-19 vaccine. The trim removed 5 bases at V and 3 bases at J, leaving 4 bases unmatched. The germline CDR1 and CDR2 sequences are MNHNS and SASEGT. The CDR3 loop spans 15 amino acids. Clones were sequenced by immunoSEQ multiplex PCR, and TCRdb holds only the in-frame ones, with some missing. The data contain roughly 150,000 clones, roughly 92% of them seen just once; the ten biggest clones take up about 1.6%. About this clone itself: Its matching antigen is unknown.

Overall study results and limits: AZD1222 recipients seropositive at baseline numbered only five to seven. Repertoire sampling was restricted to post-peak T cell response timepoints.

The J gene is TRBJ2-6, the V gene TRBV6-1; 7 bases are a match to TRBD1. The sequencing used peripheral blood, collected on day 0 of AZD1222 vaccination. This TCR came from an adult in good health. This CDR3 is CASSLRGLGANVLTF. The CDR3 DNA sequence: TGTGCCAGCAGTCTAAGGGGGCTTGGGGCCAACGTCCTGACTTTC.